This T cell receptor beta chain is drawn from a study of identical twins. Study-wide results and caveats: Alpha sequences out of frame and shared by twins had excess low generation probability. Researchers caution that invariant MAIT and iNKT cells could partly confound zero-insertion analyses. For out-of-frame beta sequences, excess twin sharing was weaker.

One entry per CDR3 protein, called by TCRdb with MiXCR from the 5' RACE reads. Of 350,000 to 600,000 distinct CDR3 sequences in the sample, 13% to 15% were seen once. The germline V and J ends were trimmed by 7 bases and 8 bases, with 9 bases remaining between them. This CDR3 comprises 11 residues. Looked up from germline, CDR1 is SGHDT and CDR2 is YYEEEE. As for this clonotype: What it recognizes is unknown.

This same sample was also part of a study on yellow fever vaccine responses in identical twins.

This chain uses TRBV5-6 with TRBJ2-2, with unresolved D. The specimen sequenced was CD4+ T cells sorted from blood. The receptor's source is a woman aged 18 to 35 in good health. CDR3 in amino acids: CASSHAGELFF. CDR3 sequence (DNA): TGTGCCAGCTCTCATGCAGGGGAGCTGTTTTTT.